Each of the 12 T cell receptor beta chains below was sequenced from the same sample in a study of blood T cell repertoires in COVID-19. Sequencing was performed with immunoSEQ multiplex PCR; in TCRdb, only in-frame clones are kept and a portion is missing. The sample consists of over 200,000 clones, 80% to 90% of them appearing once. The sequenced sample consisted of peripheral blood. The receptors stem from a woman of 80 years or more with active or convalescent COVID-19.

This clone showed up just a few times. This chain uses TRBV2 with TRBJ1-5; TRBD1 matches 8 bases. The CDR3 consists of 15 residues. The germline CDR1 and CDR2 sequences are SNHLY and FYNNEI. Germline trimming cut 5 bases from V and 4 bases from J; bases unmatched to any gene: 7. The CDR3 protein is CASSTGQGGNQPQHF. CDR3 in DNA: TGTGCCAGCAGTACCGGACAGGGTGGAAATCAGCCCCAGCATTTT.

The chain couples TRBV9 to TRBJ2-1, with TRBD1 identical over 9 bases. The CDR3 is made up of 15 amino acids. In germline, CDR1 is SGDLS, CDR2 YYNGEE. V was clipped by 3 bases and J by 6 bases; unmatched bases: 7. The CDR3 here is CASSGDRGQGNEQFF. The CDR3 DNA sequence: TGTGCCAGCAGCGGAGACAGGGGACAGGGCAATGAGCAGTTCTTC. The full variable domain, in which reference TRBV9 and TRBJ2-1 provide the parts outside the CDR3, is DSGVTQTPKHLITATGQRVTLRCSPRSGDLSVYWYQQSLDQGLQFLIQYYNGEERAKGNILERFSAQQFPDLHSELNLSSLELGDSALYFCASSGDRGQGNEQFFGPGTRLTVL.

The J gene is TRBJ2-5, the V gene TRBV7-2, with 7 bases lining up with TRBD2. The germline V gene has CDR1 SGHTA and CDR2 FQGNSA. The J segment lost 5 bases and the V segment lost 5 bases, leaving 8 bases of the junction unmatched. The CDR3 spans 14 residues. The CDR3 reads CASSPRRGEETQYF. In nucleotides, the CDR3 is TGTGCCAGCAGCCCTCGACGGGGGGAGGAGACCCAGTACTTC.

The rearrangement uses TRBV7-9 and TRBJ2-7; D gene unclear. V was pared by 5 bases and J by 4 bases, with 15 bases between. CDR1 SEHNR and CDR2 FQNEAQ come from the germline V gene (reference sequence). This CDR3 spans 14 amino acids. This chain's CDR3 is CASSASKERYEQYF. As DNA, the CDR3 is TGTGCCAGCAGCGCATCTAAGGAGAGATACGAGCAGTACTTC.

CDR3: CASSFSGVSMNTEAFF. The CDR3 region has the DNA TGCGCCAGCAGCTTCTCAGGGGTCTCTATGAACACTGAAGCTTTCTTT. The chain combines TRBV5-1 with TRBJ1-1; a weak D match, TRBD1 (6 bases). The CDR3 is 16 amino acids. Germline CDR1 and CDR2: SGHRS and YFSETQ. Trimming shortened V by 2 bases and J by 0 bases, and 14 bases separated the two germline ends.

CDR3 protein: CASIDPGQGAYTGELFF. Here the CDR3 DNA reads TGTGCCAGCATCGATCCGGGACAGGGGGCTTACACCGGGGAGCTGTTTTTT. V usage is TRBV7-6 and J usage is TRBJ2-2; 12 bases are a match to TRBD1. CDR3 size: 17 residues. Germline V gene sequence: CDR1 SGHVS, CDR2 FNYEAQ. The junction had 9 bases not matched to a gene; V was cut back by 7 bases and J by 3 bases.

The V call is TRBV19, the J call TRBJ1-2; 9 nucleotides line up with TRBD1. Trimming cost V 2 bases and J 1 base; bases outside gene matches: 14. In germline, CDR1 is LNHDA, CDR2 SQIVND (reference sequence). CDR3 length: 19 residues. The CDR3 sequence: CASSIRGRTGADYNYGYTF. The DNA for the CDR3 is TGTGCCAGTAGTATACGGGGTCGGACAGGGGCCGATTATAACTATGGCTACACCTTC. The full variable domain, with the rest looked up from reference TRBV19 and TRBJ1-2, is DGGITQSPKYLFRKEGQNVTLSCEQNLNHDAMYWYRQDPGQGLRLIYYSQIVNDFQKGDIAEGYSVSREKKESFPLTVTSAQKNPTAFYLCASSIRGRTGADYNYGYTFGSGTRLTVV.

This chain links TRBV19 with TRBJ1-2; 8 bases align to TRBD1. The germline V gene encodes CDR1 LNHDA and CDR2 SQIVND (reference sequence). J lost 5 bases, V lost 8 bases, and 7 bases had no gene match. CDR3 size: 13 residues. The chain's CDR3 is CASVTRTGYGYTF. In DNA, the CDR3 is TGTGCCAGTGTCACCCGGACAGGGTATGGCTACACCTTC.

This clone was counted a few times. Lacking the conserved final phenylalanine or tryptophan, this CDR3 likely reflects a read error. The DNA is left out, because the CDR3 cannot be placed on it with certainty; the CDR3 is given as TCRdb lists it. The rearrangement joins TRBV28 to TRBJ1-2. Germline V gene lookup returns CDR1 MDHEN and CDR2 SYDVKM. The CDR3 length is 10 residues, termini included. This chain's CDR3 is CASSLLSTAR.

This clone occurred once. The rearrangement joins TRBV2 to TRBJ2-3; TRBD2 is a possible D gene (7 bases). Germline V CDR1 and CDR2: SNHLY, FYNNEI. CDR3 size: 15 residues. V gave up 2 bases and J gave up 2 bases, with 11 bases separating them. DNA of the CDR3: TGTGCCAGCAGTGAAAAGGGGGGGTACACAGATACGCAGTATTTT. This encodes CASSEKGGYTDTQYF. Complete variable domain (other parts from reference TRBV2 and TRBJ2-3): EPEVTQTPSHQVTQMGQEVILRCVPISNHLYFYWYRQILGQKVEFLVSFYNNEISEKSEIFDDQFSVERPDGSNFTLKIRSTKLEDSAMYFCASSEKGGYTDTQYFGPGTRLTVL.

V and J are TRBV7-9 and TRBJ2-3; TRBD1 agrees at 7 bases. In germline, CDR1 is SEHNR, CDR2 FQNEAQ (reference sequence). V trimming: 3 bases; J trimming: 6 bases; junction bases outside the gene matches: 9. This CDR3 has 15 amino acids. CDR3 DNA sequence: TGTGCCAGCAGCTTTACCGGGACAGTATCCGATACGCAGTATTTT. Translation gives CASSFTGTVSDTQYF.

The rearrangement uses TRBV5-1 and TRBJ1-2; D is possibly TRBD1 (5 bases). Germline CDR1 and CDR2: SGHRS and YFSETQ. V dropped 7 bases and J dropped 8 bases, with 15 bases sitting between them. This CDR3 has 12 amino acids. CDR3 protein: CASQDTAGGYTF. CDR3 coding DNA: TGCGCCAGCCAGGACACGGCCGGGGGCTACACCTTC.